This TCR beta chain was sequenced during a study of Graves' ophthalmopathy and Graves' hyperthyroidism. Amplification of the TCR beta CDR3 regions used RNA transcripts (as template). Second-round multiplex PCR came after first-round RT-PCR with HTBI primers. MiXCR, applied by TCRdb to the multiplex PCR reads, yields one record per CDR3 protein. This repertoire shows tens of thousands of distinct CDR3 sequences, 50% found once; its top ten account for about 24%. Notes on the study in general: Ophthalmopathy cases were distinguished from stable hyperthyroidism by a 13-signature model, reaching around 88% sensitivity and 65% to 83% specificity.

This clonotype was recorded at least ten times. Its antigen remains unidentified. Sequenced: peripheral blood. The sequence came from an adult man with Graves' ophthalmopathy.

This CDR3 is CASSVSTDTQYF. The CDR3 DNA sequence: TGCGCCAGCAGCGTCAGCACAGATACGCAGTATTTT. The chain employs TRBV5-1 and TRBJ2-3; D is ambiguous. This CDR3 comprises 12 residues. The germline V gene encodes CDR1 SGHRS and CDR2 YFSETQ. Trimming stripped 4 bases from V and 0 bases from J, with 3 bases between.